The 9 T cell receptor beta chains listed next were all sequenced from one sample in a study of regulatory T cells in long-lasting Graves disease. Time point described: newly diagnosed GD, antithyroid drugs for less than 3 months. TCR sequences were obtained from RNA taken from PBMCs. CDR3-region Arm-PCR and iRepertoire HTBI primers produced the TCR beta libraries. TCRdb redid the calling of the multiplex PCR reads with MiXCR, one entry per CDR3 protein. The sample has roughly 220,000 distinct CDR3 sequences, around 17% seen once. Sequencing used peripheral blood mononuclear cells (PBMCs), obtained at new diagnosis, from a patient treated with antithyroid drugs. The receptors shown here come from a female donor with Graves disease.

This clonotype has just a few counts. This chain joins TRBV19 and TRBJ2-7; 9 nucleotides line up with TRBD2. The CDR3 is 15 amino acids. The germline V gene encodes CDR1 LNHDA and CDR2 SQIVND (reference sequence). With 3 bases clipped from V and 3 bases from J, the junction kept 6 bases outside the gene matches. The CDR3 here is CASSIGSGSSYEQYF. CDR3 coding DNA: TGTGCCAGTAGTATCGGTAGCGGGAGTAGCTACGAGCAGTACTTC.

This clonotype appeared many times. The rearrangement uses TRBV2 and TRBJ1-1; 9 bases match TRBD1. The CDR3 covers 16 residues. With 6 bases clipped from V and 1 base from J, the junction kept 9 bases outside the gene matches. Germline CDR1 is SNHLY and CDR2 is FYNNEI. CDR3 coding DNA: TGTGCCAGCAGAGACAGGGGGTCTAGTGGGAACACTGAAGCTTTCTTT. This sequence encodes CASRDRGSSGNTEAFF.

This clonotype occurred many times. The J gene is TRBJ2-3, the V gene TRBV6-2 or TRBV6-3; TRBD1 might be the D (6 bases). CDR3 length: 14 residues. V dropped 8 bases and J dropped 2 bases, with 14 bases sitting between them. CDR1 and CDR2 from the germline V gene are MNHEY and SVGEGT. In DNA form, the CDR3 reads TGTGCCAGCTCGCCAGGGGAGAACACAGATACGCAGTATTTT. This gives the protein CASSPGENTDTQYF.

The V and J genes are TRBV12-3 or TRBV12-4 and TRBJ1-2, with TRBD1 matching 7 bases. The V gene end was trimmed by 5 bases and the J gene end by 7 bases; junction bases not matched to a gene: 4. There are 12 residues in the CDR3. CDR3 DNA sequence: TGTGCCAGCAGTGAACAGGGGATTGGCTACACCTTC. Residues: CASSEQGIGYTF.

J is TRBJ2-7 and V is TRBV7-2; D is uncertain. Germline CDR1 and CDR2: SGHTA and FQGNSA. V was shortened by 10 bases and J by 2 bases, with 21 bases between the two germline ends. The CDR3 totals 15 residues. The CDR3 DNA reads as TGTGCCACCTCCGCACCGGGCTCTCTCGCCTACGAGCAGTACTTC. It is translated as CATSAPGSLAYEQYF.

Ten or more counts support this clonotype. The V gene is TRBV10-2, the J gene TRBJ2-7; D ambiguous. Trimming left V 6 bases short and J 3 bases short, with 9 bases between. This CDR3 comprises 12 residues. Germline V gene lookup returns CDR1 WSHSY and CDR2 SAAADI. The CDR3 region is CASRETDYEQYF. As DNA, the CDR3 is TGCGCCAGCAGGGAGACTGACTACGAGCAGTACTTC.

In its sample, this clonotype was seen many times. The chain carries TRBV30 and TRBJ1-1; D perhaps matches TRBD1 (5 bases). Deletions cut 5 bases from V and 1 base from J, with 14 bases between. CDR3 length equals 14 residues. Germline V gene data show CDR1 as GTSNPN and CDR2 as SVGIG (reference sequence). In DNA form, the CDR3 reads TGTGCCTGGGTGGGGGACGGTGGGAACACTGAAGCTTTCTTT. It yields the protein CAWVGDGGNTEAFF. The entire variable domain, with the rest obtained from reference TRBV30 and TRBJ1-1, is as follows: SQTIHQWPATLVQPVGSPLSLECTVEGTSNPNLYWYRQAAGRGLQLLFYSVGIGQISSEVPQNLSASRPQDRQFILSSKKLLLSDSGFYLCAWVGDGGNTEAFFGQGTRLTVV.

This clonotype was picked up one time. A single base is all that separates this from a far larger clone, so a read error is likely. V is TRBV7-3 and J is TRBJ2-5; no clear D gene. Germline CDR1 SGHTA, CDR2 FQGTGA. The CDR3 totals 13 residues. Here the CDR3 reads CASGLFEAETQYF. The CDR3 DNA follows: TGTGCCAGCGGCTTATTCGAGGCAGAGACCCAGTACTTC.

This clonotype has ten or more counts. This rearrangement joins TRBV14 to TRBJ2-3, with D perhaps matching TRBD1 or TRBD2 (6 bases each). With 2 bases removed from V and 6 bases from J, the gap between germline ends came to 18 bases. The CDR3 has 16 residues. Germline lookup yields CDR1 SGHDN and CDR2 FVKESK. CDR3 protein: CASSQLGGARTDTQYF. In DNA form, the CDR3 reads TGTGCCAGCAGCCAATTGGGGGGCGCGAGAACCGATACGCAGTATTTT.